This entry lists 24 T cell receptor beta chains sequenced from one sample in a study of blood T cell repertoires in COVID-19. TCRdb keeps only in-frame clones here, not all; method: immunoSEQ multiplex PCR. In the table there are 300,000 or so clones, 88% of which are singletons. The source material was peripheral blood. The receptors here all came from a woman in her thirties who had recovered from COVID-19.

CDR3 coding DNA: TGCGCCAGCAGCCAAGATCTTGAGATTACTGGAAACACCATATATTTT. Protein product: CASSQDLEITGNTIYF. The chain joins TRBV4-3 to TRBJ1-3; no firm D call. V lost 0 bases to trimming and J lost 2 bases, with 11 bases between them. The germline V gene has CDR1 LGHNA and CDR2 YSLEER. The CDR3 has 16 residues.

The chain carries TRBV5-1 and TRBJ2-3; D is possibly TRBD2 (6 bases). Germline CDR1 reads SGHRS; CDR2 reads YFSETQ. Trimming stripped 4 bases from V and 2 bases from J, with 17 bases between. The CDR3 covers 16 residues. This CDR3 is CASSEAGRHTTDTQYF. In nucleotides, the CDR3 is TGCGCCAGCAGCGAGGCGGGACGGCACACCACAGATACGCAGTATTTT. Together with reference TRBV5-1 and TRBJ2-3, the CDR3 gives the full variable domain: KAGVTQTPRYLIKTRGQQVTLSCSPISGHRSVSWYQQTPGQGLQFLFEYFSETQRNKGNFPGRFSGRQFSNSRSEMNVSTLELGDSALYLCASSEAGRHTTDTQYFGPGTRLTVL.

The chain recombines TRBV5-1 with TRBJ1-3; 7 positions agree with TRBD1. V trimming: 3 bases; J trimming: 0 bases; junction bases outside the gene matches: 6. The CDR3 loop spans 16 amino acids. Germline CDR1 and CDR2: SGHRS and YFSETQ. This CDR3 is CASSSVGQISGNTIYF. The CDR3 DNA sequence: TGCGCCAGCAGCTCCGTGGGACAGATCTCTGGAAACACCATATATTTT.

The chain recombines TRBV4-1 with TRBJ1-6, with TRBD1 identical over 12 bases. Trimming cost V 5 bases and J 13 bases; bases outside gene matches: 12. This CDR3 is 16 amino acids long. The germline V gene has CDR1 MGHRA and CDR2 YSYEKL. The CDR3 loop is CASSFASRDRGRPLHF. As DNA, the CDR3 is TGCGCCAGCAGCTTCGCCTCCCGGGACAGGGGGCGGCCCCTCCACTTT.

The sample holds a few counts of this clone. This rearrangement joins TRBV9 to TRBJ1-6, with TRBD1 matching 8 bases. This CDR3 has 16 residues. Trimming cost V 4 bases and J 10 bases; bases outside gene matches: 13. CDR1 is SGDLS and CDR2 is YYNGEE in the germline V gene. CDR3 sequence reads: CASSPGQGALGSPLHF. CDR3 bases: TGTGCCAGCAGCCCTGGGCAGGGGGCGTTGGGATCACCCCTCCACTTT.

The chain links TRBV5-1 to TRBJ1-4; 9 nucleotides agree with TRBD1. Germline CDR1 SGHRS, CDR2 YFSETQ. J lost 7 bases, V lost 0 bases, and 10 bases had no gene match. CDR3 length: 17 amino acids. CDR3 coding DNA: TGCGCCAGCAGCTTGGCGGCACCGGGACAGGGAGGTGAAAAACTGTTTTTT. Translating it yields CASSLAAPGQGGEKLFF.

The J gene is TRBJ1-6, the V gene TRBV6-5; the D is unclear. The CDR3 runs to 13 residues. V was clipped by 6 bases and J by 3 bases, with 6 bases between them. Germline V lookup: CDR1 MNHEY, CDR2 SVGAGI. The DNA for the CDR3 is TGTGCCAGCAGAGCCGGCTATAATTCACCCCTCCACTTT. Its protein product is CASRAGYNSPLHF.

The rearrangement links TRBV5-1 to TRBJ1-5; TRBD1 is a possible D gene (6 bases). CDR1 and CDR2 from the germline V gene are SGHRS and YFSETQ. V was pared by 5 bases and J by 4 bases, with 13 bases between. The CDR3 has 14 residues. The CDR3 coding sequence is TGCGCCAGCAGTCTGGGGGCAGGGAATCAGCCCCAGCATTTT. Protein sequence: CASSLGAGNQPQHF.

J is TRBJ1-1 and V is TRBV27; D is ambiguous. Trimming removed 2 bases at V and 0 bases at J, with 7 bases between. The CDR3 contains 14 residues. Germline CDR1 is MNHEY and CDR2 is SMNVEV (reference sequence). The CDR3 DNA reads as TGTGCCAGCAGTTTAAACGGGATGAACACTGAAGCTTTCTTT. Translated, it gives CASSLNGMNTEAFF.

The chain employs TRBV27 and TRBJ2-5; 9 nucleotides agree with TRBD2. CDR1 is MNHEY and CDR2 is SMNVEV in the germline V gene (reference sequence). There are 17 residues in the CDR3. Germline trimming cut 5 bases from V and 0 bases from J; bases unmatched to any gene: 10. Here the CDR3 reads CASSNQGASGDQETQYF. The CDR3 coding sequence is TGTGCCAGCAGTAACCAGGGCGCTAGCGGGGACCAAGAGACCCAGTACTTC.

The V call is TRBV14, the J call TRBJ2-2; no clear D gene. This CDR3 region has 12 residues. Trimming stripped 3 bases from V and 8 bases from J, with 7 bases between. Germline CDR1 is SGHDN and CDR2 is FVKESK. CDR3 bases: TGTGCCAGCAGCCAGTGGAGAGGGGAGCTGTTTTTT. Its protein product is CASSQWRGELFF.

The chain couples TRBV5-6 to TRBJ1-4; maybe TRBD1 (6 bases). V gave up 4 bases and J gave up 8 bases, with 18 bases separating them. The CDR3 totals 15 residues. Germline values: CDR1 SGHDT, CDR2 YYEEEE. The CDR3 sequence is CASSPWGRAGEKLFF. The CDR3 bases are TGTGCCAGCAGCCCGTGGGGGCGAGCGGGGGAAAAACTGTTTTTT.

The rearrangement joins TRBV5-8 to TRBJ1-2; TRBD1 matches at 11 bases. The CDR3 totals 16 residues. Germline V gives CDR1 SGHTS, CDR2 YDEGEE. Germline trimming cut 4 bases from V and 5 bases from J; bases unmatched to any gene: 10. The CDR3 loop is CASSHRRDRGEYGYTF. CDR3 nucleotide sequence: TGTGCCAGCAGCCACAGAAGGGACAGGGGGGAGTATGGCTACACCTTC.

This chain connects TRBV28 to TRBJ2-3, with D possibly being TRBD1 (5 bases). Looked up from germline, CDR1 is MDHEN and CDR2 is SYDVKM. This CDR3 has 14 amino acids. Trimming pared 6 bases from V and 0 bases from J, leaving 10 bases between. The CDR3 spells CASRGALSTDTQYF. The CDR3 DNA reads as TGTGCCAGCAGAGGGGCTCTAAGCACAGATACGCAGTATTTT.

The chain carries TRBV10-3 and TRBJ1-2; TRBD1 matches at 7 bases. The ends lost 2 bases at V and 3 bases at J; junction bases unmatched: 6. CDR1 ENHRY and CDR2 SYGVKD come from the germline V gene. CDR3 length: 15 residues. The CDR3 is CAISEQTGRDYGYTF. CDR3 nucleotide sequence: TGTGCCATCAGTGAGCAGACAGGGCGGGACTATGGCTACACCTTC.

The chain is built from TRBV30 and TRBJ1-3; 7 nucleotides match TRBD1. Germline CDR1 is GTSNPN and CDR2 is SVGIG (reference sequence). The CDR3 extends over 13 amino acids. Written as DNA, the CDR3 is TGTTCGCTTGACAGGGTGGTTGGAAACACCATATATTTT. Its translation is CSLDRVVGNTIYF.

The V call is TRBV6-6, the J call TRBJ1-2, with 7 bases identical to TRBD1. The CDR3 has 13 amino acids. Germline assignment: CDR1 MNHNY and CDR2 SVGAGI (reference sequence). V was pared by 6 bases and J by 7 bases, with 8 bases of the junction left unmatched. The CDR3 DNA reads TGTGCCAGCAGCACCCGACAGGGTGGTGGCTACACCTTC. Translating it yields CASSTRQGGGYTF.

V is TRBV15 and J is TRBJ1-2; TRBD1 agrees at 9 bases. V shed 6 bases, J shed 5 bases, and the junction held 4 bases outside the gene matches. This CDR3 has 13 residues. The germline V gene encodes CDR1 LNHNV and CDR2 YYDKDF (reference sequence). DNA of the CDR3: TGTGCCACCAGTCACGGGACAGGGTATGGCTACACCTTC. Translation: CATSHGTGYGYTF.

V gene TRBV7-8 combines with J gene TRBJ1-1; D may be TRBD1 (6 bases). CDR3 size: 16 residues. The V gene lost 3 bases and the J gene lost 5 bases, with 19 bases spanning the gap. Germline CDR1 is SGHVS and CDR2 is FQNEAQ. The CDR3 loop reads CASSFDPSGQGTEAFF. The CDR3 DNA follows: TGTGCCAGCAGCTTCGATCCGAGTGGGCAGGGGACTGAAGCTTTCTTT.

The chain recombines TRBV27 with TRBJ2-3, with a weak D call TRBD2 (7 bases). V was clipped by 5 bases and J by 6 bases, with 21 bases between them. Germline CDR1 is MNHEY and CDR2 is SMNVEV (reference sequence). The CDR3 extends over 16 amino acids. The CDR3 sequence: CASSKELGGARDTQYF. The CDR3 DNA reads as TGTGCCAGCAGTAAAGAACTGGGGGGGGCACGGGATACGCAGTATTTT.

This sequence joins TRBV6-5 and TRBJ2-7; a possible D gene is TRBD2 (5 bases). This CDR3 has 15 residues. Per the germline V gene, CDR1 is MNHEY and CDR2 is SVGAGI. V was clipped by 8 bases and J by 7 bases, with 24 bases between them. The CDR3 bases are TGTGCCAGCCGACATCCGTCAAGTCCACCGGGGGAGCAGTACTTC. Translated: CASRHPSSPPGEQYF.

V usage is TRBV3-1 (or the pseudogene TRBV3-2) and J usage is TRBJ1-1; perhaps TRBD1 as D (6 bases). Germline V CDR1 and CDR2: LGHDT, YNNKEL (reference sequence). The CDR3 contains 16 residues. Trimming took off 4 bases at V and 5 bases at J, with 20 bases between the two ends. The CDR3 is CASSRGAGAQGTEAFF. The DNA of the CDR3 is TGTGCCAGCAGCCGAGGGGCAGGGGCCCAGGGGACTGAAGCTTTCTTT.

The CDR3: CASSEQGANTIYF. For the CDR3, the DNA is TGTGCCAGCAGTGAACAGGGTGCCAACACCATATATTTT. The rearrangement links TRBV2 to TRBJ1-3, with D possibly being TRBD1 (5 bases). Germline assignment: CDR1 SNHLY and CDR2 FYNNEI. CDR3 length equals 13 residues. The V end was cut by 2 bases, the J end by 7 bases, with 9 bases between.

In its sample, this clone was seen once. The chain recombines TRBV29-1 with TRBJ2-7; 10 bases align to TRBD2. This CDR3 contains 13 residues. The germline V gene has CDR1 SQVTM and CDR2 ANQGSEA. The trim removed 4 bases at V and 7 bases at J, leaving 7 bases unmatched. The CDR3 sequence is CSVASGGAREQYF. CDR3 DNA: TGCAGCGTTGCAAGCGGGGGGGCTCGAGAGCAGTACTTC.